This entry features one TCR beta chain sequence. At one of its ends the junction is not consistent with the germline gene, which may arise from a read error. These data originate in a study of tumor and adjacent non-tumor tissue in lung cancer. Study-level information: There were about 12 adenocarcinoma, 2 squamous cell carcinoma and 1 small cell lung cancer cases. Stage I to III disease affected roughly ten men and roughly 5 women aged about 31 to 80.

A modified ARM-PCR protocol with three rounds of nested PCR amplified TCRbeta. TCRdb used MiXCR to reprocess the multiplex PCR reads, holding one entry per CDR3 protein. The sample has 130,000 or so distinct CDR3 sequences; about 66% are singletons. RNA was extracted from bulk tissue without any cell sorting. This TCR was sampled from a man aged 25-40 years with non-small cell lung cancer. The sample comprised lung tumor tissue.

In nucleotides, the CDR3 is TGTGTCAGCAGCTGGACGGACAGGGGGGTCGACACTGAAGCTTTCTTT. Translated: CVSSWTDRGVDTEAFF. This chain links TRBV11-2 with TRBJ1-1; 10 nucleotides align to TRBD1. This CDR3 comprises 16 residues. Looked up from germline, CDR1 is SGHAT and CDR2 is FQNNGV.